This T cell receptor (beta chain) was captured in a study of identical twins. The CDR3 totals 13 residues. In germline, CDR1 is DFQATT, CDR2 SNEGSKA (reference sequence). Trimming cost V 5 bases and J 4 bases, with 14 bases left between them. Only a few counts were recorded for this clonotype. TCRdb reprocessed the 5' RACE reads via MiXCR and lists one record per CDR3 protein. The table shows 250,000 or so distinct CDR3 sequences, with about 12% occurring only once. The same sample was also used in a study of yellow fever vaccine responses in identical twins.

The J gene is TRBJ1-2, the V gene TRBV20-1; a possible D gene is TRBD1 (6 bases). This TCR was sampled from a woman aged 18 to 35 in good health. The sequenced sample was memory (CD45RO+) T cells sorted from blood. The CDR3, as DNA: TGCAGTGCTCACCCTGGGGGCGCCTATGGCTACACCTTC. This translates into CSAHPGGAYGYTF.